This passage covers 31 T cell receptor beta chains from one sample sequenced in a study of T cell responses to AZD1222 COVID-19 vaccine. Generated by immunoSEQ multiplex PCR, the TCRdb table keeps only in-frame clones and is missing some. The sample lists 90,000 to 120,000 clones, roughly 89% occurring once. The starting material was peripheral blood, obtained on day 0 of AZD1222 vaccination. The source of these receptors is an adult in good health.

The chain combines TRBV19 with TRBJ1-5; no reliable D call. The V gene lost 2 bases and the J gene lost 3 bases, with 8 bases spanning the gap. Per the germline V gene, CDR1 is LNHDA and CDR2 is SQIVND (reference sequence). The CDR3 runs to 14 residues. Written as DNA, the CDR3 is TGTGCCAGTAGTATATCAGGTGACAATCAGCCCCAGCATTTT. It is translated as CASSISGDNQPQHF.

The chain carries TRBV12-5 and TRBJ2-1, with TRBD1 identical over 8 bases. Germline V gives CDR1 LGHNT, CDR2 FRNRAP. V shed 1 base and J 6 bases; nucleotides not matched to a gene: 5. CDR3 length: 15 amino acids. DNA of the CDR3: TGTGCTAGTGGTTTGGCGCGACAGGGGAGCAATGAGCAGTTCTTC. Translated: CASGLARQGSNEQFF.

This chain connects TRBV6-5 to TRBJ1-1; D gene ambiguous. Trimming shortened V by 6 bases and J by 5 bases, and 13 bases separated the two germline ends. The CDR3 loop spans 13 amino acids. The germline V gene has CDR1 MNHEY and CDR2 SVGAGI. DNA of the CDR3: TGTGCCAGCAGGGAGGTGGTTTATACTGAAGCTTTCTTT. Translation gives CASREVVYTEAFF.

CDR3 DNA: TGCGCCAGCAGCCCAACAGGGGCGAACACCGGGGAGCTGTTTTTT. This encodes CASSPTGANTGELFF. This rearrangement joins TRBV5-1 to TRBJ2-2, with 7 bases aligning to TRBD1. The junction had 3 bases not matched to a gene; V was cut back by 4 bases and J by 0 bases. This CDR3 contains 15 residues. Germline CDR1 is SGHRS and CDR2 is YFSETQ. Based on the CDR3 plus reference TRBV5-1 and TRBJ2-2, the full variable domain is KAGVTQTPRYLIKTRGQQVTLSCSPISGHRSVSWYQQTPGQGLQFLFEYFSETQRNKGNFPGRFSGRQFSNSRSEMNVSTLELGDSALYLCASSPTGANTGELFFGEGSRLTVL.

The rearrangement links TRBV4-3 to TRBJ2-7; 9 nucleotides match TRBD1. From germline, CDR1 is LGHNA and CDR2 YSLEER. V shed 0 bases, J shed 7 bases, and the junction held 10 bases outside the gene matches. The CDR3 length is 16 residues. The CDR3 spells CASSQDAGQGMIEQYF. For the CDR3, the DNA is TGCGCCAGCAGCCAAGATGCCGGACAGGGGATGATAGAGCAGTACTTC.

The sample holds one count of this clone. The chain links TRBV2 to TRBJ1-5, with 7 positions matching TRBD1. Germline loops: CDR1 SNHLY, CDR2 FYNNEI. The CDR3 contains 13 residues. V lost 8 bases, J lost 3 bases, and 4 bases stayed unmatched. This CDR3 is CASQGGHNQPQHF. The CDR3 DNA sequence: TGTGCCAGCCAGGGGGGGCACAATCAGCCCCAGCATTTT. Based on the CDR3 plus reference TRBV2 and TRBJ1-5, the full variable domain is EPEVTQTPSHQVTQMGQEVILRCVPISNHLYFYWYRQILGQKVEFLVSFYNNEISEKSEIFDDQFSVERPDGSNFTLKIRSTKLEDSAMYFCASQGGHNQPQHFGDGTRLSIL.

The V call is TRBV7-2, the J call TRBJ2-3; either TRBD1 or TRBD2 may fit D (5 bases each). From germline, CDR1 is SGHTA and CDR2 FQGNSA. With 5 bases removed from V and 1 base from J, the gap between germline ends came to 13 bases. The CDR3 totals 15 residues. CDR3 bases: TGTGCCAGCAGCCGGGGCTGGGGCGGCACAGATACGCAGTATTTT. As protein: CASSRGWGGTDTQYF.

The chain recombines TRBV19 with TRBJ2-7; D unresolved. CDR1 and CDR2 (germline): LNHDA, SQIVND (reference sequence). This CDR3 contains 12 residues. Trimming pared 6 bases from V and 4 bases from J, leaving 10 bases between. The CDR3 DNA follows: TGTGCCAGTAGCTACGTGGGATACGAGCAGTACTTC. Translating gives CASSYVGYEQYF.

The chain carries TRBV3-1 (or the pseudogene TRBV3-2) and TRBJ2-7; D gene ambiguous. The CDR3 consists of 19 residues. CDR1 LGHDT and CDR2 YNNKEL come from the germline V gene (reference sequence). Trimming removed 4 bases from V and 1 base from J, with 26 bases in between. The CDR3 DNA is TGTGCCAGCAGCCCCGTGATGACCCTCCCCACGTACATATCCTACGAGCAGTACTTC. Protein sequence: CASSPVMTLPTYISYEQYF.

The V and J genes are TRBV3-1 (or the pseudogene TRBV3-2) and TRBJ1-4; D is unclear. Germline values: CDR1 LGHDT, CDR2 YNNKEL (reference sequence). V was cut by 0 bases and J by 9 bases, with 14 bases left in between. The CDR3 is made up of 15 amino acids. The DNA for the CDR3 is TGTGCCAGCAGCCAAGATTGGGTGGGCGGGCAAAAACTGTTTTTT. Translation: CASSQDWVGGQKLFF.

This chain connects TRBV4-1 to TRBJ1-5; no clear D. Germline V gives CDR1 MGHRA, CDR2 YSYEKL. V lost 4 bases to trimming and J lost 7 bases, with 17 bases between them. CDR3 length: 15 residues. CDR3 DNA sequence: TGCGCCAGCAGCCGAGACCTTGCCACTTCCCAGCCCCAGCATTTT. Translation: CASSRDLATSQPQHF.

The CDR3 sequence: CASSLGLTGPSEQYF. CDR3 DNA: TGCGCCAGCAGCTTGGGCTTAACAGGACCAAGCGAGCAGTACTTC. The chain links TRBV5-1 to TRBJ2-7, with TRBD1 as a possible D gene (5 bases). The CDR3 has 15 amino acids. The V and J ends lost 0 bases and 6 bases respectively, with 16 bases between them. CDR1 is SGHRS and CDR2 is YFSETQ in the germline V gene.

The chain combines TRBV15 with TRBJ1-4; possibly TRBD1 for D (5 bases). The CDR3 length is 17 residues. The V gene lost 0 bases and the J gene lost 3 bases, with 14 bases spanning the gap. CDR1 is LNHNV and CDR2 is YYDKDF in the germline V gene (reference sequence). Here the CDR3 DNA reads TGTGCCACCAGCAGAGATTCAGGGAATGTTGCTAATGAAAAACTGTTTTTT. This gives the protein CATSRDSGNVANEKLFF.

This sequence joins TRBV29-1 and TRBJ1-2; 7 bases align to TRBD1. Germline CDR1 and CDR2: SQVTM and ANQGSEA. Losses at the gene ends were 1 base for V and 4 bases for J; bases not matched to a gene: 3. This CDR3 region has 13 residues. CDR3 residues: CSVEAPGGYGYTF. The CDR3 nucleotides read TGCAGCGTTGAAGCCCCAGGGGGCTATGGCTACACCTTC.

The chain couples TRBV21-1 to TRBJ2-5; the table gives TRBD1 as D, unverified against the DNA. TRBV21-1 corresponds to a pseudogene. CDR3 size: 17 residues. The chain's CDR3 is CASSKGGDRGCKETQYF. CDR3 coding DNA: TGTGCCAGCAGCAAGGGGGGAGACAGGGGTTGTAAAGAGACCCAGTACTTC.

This chain joins TRBV10-3 and TRBJ1-1, with D possibly TRBD1 on 5 matching bases. Germline values: CDR1 ENHRY, CDR2 SYGVKD. V dropped 10 bases and J dropped 2 bases, with 17 bases sitting between them. CDR3 length equals 14 residues. The CDR3 DNA is TGTGCCACCGAGGACACCCGAGGAAACACTGAAGCTTTCTTT. It specifies CATEDTRGNTEAFF.

This clone was picked up one time. The chain is built from TRBV30 and TRBJ1-1, with D tentatively TRBD1 (6 bases). Germline V gives CDR1 GTSNPN, CDR2 SVGIG (reference sequence). Trimming stripped 5 bases from V and 0 bases from J, with 10 bases between. The CDR3 sequence is 13 residues long. CDR3 nucleotides: TGTGCCTGGCGGGGGGGCGTGAACACTGAAGCTTTCTTT. Protein sequence: CAWRGGVNTEAFF.

CDR3 amino acids: CASSLLIAGVETQYF. The CDR3 nucleotides read TGCGCCAGCAGCCTACTCATAGCGGGGGTCGAGACCCAGTACTTC. The chain has TRBV5-1 and TRBJ2-5, with 9 bases that match TRBD2. After removal of 4 bases from V and 5 bases from J, the junction contained 9 bases not matched to a gene. Per the germline V gene, CDR1 is SGHRS and CDR2 is YFSETQ. The CDR3 length is 15 residues.

The chain has TRBV7-9 and TRBJ2-1; TRBD2 aligns across 7 bases. V lost 5 bases to trimming and J lost 4 bases; unmatched junction nucleotides: 5. There are 14 residues in the CDR3. From germline, CDR1 is SEHNR and CDR2 FQNEAQ (reference sequence). The CDR3 DNA sequence: TGTGCCAGCAGCCGAGTAGCGGGTTACAATGAGCAGTTCTTC. Translated: CASSRVAGYNEQFF.

J is TRBJ2-1 and V is TRBV9; 15 bases are shared with TRBD2. The V segment lost 3 bases and the J segment 9 bases; nucleotides outside the gene matches: 10. The CDR3 sequence is 17 residues long. CDR1 is SGDLS and CDR2 is YYNGEE in the germline V gene. CDR3: CASSAQQGLAGGGEQFF. The CDR3 DNA reads TGTGCCAGCAGCGCTCAGCAGGGACTAGCGGGGGGTGGTGAGCAGTTCTTC. The full variable domain, rest sourced from reference TRBV9 and TRBJ2-1, is DSGVTQTPKHLITATGQRVTLRCSPRSGDLSVYWYQQSLDQGLQFLIQYYNGEERAKGNILERFSAQQFPDLHSELNLSSLELGDSALYFCASSAQQGLAGGGEQFFGPGTRLTVL.

This clone appeared once. J is TRBJ2-3 and V is TRBV11-3; 8 nucleotides agree with TRBD2. Germline CDR1 reads SGHNT; CDR2 reads YENEEA. Losses at the gene ends were 3 bases for V and 6 bases for J; bases not matched to a gene: 8. The CDR3 covers 15 residues. CDR3 sequence (DNA): TGTGCCAGCAGCTTGAGCGGGGGCGCGAGCGATACGCAGTATTTT. This sequence encodes CASSLSGGASDTQYF.

For the CDR3, the DNA is TGTGCCAGCAGCTTAAGTCGGGGATTTGCTTTCTTT. Protein product: CASSLSRGFAFF. This sequence joins TRBV7-8 and TRBJ1-1; D unclear. CDR3 size: 12 residues. V was cut by 2 bases and J by 11 bases, with 12 bases left in between. From germline, CDR1 is SGHVS and CDR2 FQNEAQ. The full variable domain, rest sourced from reference TRBV7-8 and TRBJ1-1, is GAGVSQSPRYKVAKRGQDVALRCDPISGHVSLFWYQQALGQGPEFLTYFQNEAQLDKSGLPSDRFFAERPEGSVSTLKIQRTQQEDSAVYLCASSLSRGFAFFGQGTRLTVV.

This clone was found a few times. The chain employs TRBV2 and TRBJ2-1; 7 nucleotides agree with TRBD1. Trimming removed 5 bases from V and 13 bases from J; junction bases left unmatched: 11. Germline lookup yields CDR1 SNHLY and CDR2 FYNNEI. The CDR3 length is 13 residues. As DNA, the CDR3 is TGTGCCAGCAGTATAAACAGGGGAGACGGTCAGTTCTTC. This encodes CASSINRGDGQFF.

The chain is built from TRBV10-3 and TRBJ1-1; the match to TRBD1 covers 8 bases. With 6 bases clipped from V and 4 bases from J, the junction kept 1 base outside the gene matches. From germline, CDR1 is ENHRY and CDR2 SYGVKD. CDR3 length: 12 amino acids. CDR3 sequence: CAIRGTGTEAFF. The DNA of the CDR3 is TGTGCCATCAGGGGGACAGGCACTGAAGCTTTCTTT.

The V call is TRBV6-5, the J call TRBJ2-1, with D perhaps TRBD1 or TRBD2 (5 bases each). Trimming took 4 bases from V and 3 from J, leaving 13 bases between them. The CDR3 spans 15 residues. The germline CDR1 and CDR2 sequences are MNHEY and SVGAGI. CDR3 sequence (DNA): TGTGCCAGCAGTTCCAGGGTAGAGGGCTACAATGAGCAGTTCTTC. Translating gives CASSSRVEGYNEQFF.

This chain joins TRBV11-2 and TRBJ1-2; 7 positions agree with TRBD1. The ends lost 5 bases at V and 7 bases at J; junction bases unmatched: 10. The CDR3 length is 14 residues. Germline CDR1 is SGHAT and CDR2 is FQNNGV. Here the CDR3 DNA reads TGTGCCAGCAGCGGAACCAGGGGGGACTCTGGCTACACCTTC. It encodes CASSGTRGDSGYTF.

The gene calls are TRBV6-2 or TRBV6-3 and TRBJ2-4; D is possibly TRBD2 (6 bases). V was pared by 0 bases and J by 0 bases, with 21 bases between. The CDR3 runs to 20 residues. Per germline, CDR1 MNHEY and CDR2 SVGEGT. The CDR3 coding sequence is TGTGCCAGCAGTTACTCTCGACTACGTGACGGAGGGGTAGCCAAAAACATTCAGTACTTC. This translates into CASSYSRLRDGGVAKNIQYF.

This clone was seen only once. This chain connects TRBV29-1 to TRBJ2-5; 7 nucleotides match TRBD1. Germline loops: CDR1 SQVTM, CDR2 ANQGSEA. The CDR3 is 13 residues long. V lost 5 bases, J lost 4 bases, and 7 bases stayed unmatched. CDR3 region: CSVNPGGGETQYF. CDR3 DNA sequence: TGCAGCGTTAACCCAGGGGGTGGAGAGACCCAGTACTTC. The whole variable domain, remainder taken from reference TRBV29-1 and TRBJ2-5, is SAVISQKPSRDICQRGTSLTIQCQVDSQVTMMFWYRQQPGQSLTLIATANQGSEATYESGFVIDKFPISRPNLTFSTLTVSNMSPEDSSIYLCSVNPGGGETQYFGPGTRLLVL.

V is TRBV14 and J is TRBJ2-3; D not resolved. The CDR3 is made up of 15 amino acids. The V and J ends lost 1 base and 5 bases respectively, with 13 bases between them. Germline CDR1 and CDR2: SGHDN and FVKESK. The CDR3 nucleotides are TGTGCCAGCAGCCAAGTTTGGCCCCATGGAGATACGCAGTATTTT. Translated: CASSQVWPHGDTQYF.

The chain recombines TRBV3-1 (or the pseudogene TRBV3-2) with TRBJ1-1; TRBD1 might be the D (5 bases). The V gene lost 8 bases and the J gene lost 3 bases, with 16 bases spanning the gap. Germline lookup yields CDR1 LGHDT and CDR2 YNNKEL (reference sequence). This CDR3 has 14 residues. This CDR3 is CASLTTGTHTEAFF. DNA for the CDR3: TGTGCCAGCCTTACAACCGGGACCCACACTGAAGCTTTCTTT.

This chain links TRBV30 with TRBJ2-3; 7 bases are a match to TRBD1. Trimming took 1 base from V and 3 from J; bases not matched to a gene: 1. CDR3 size: 13 residues. The germline CDR1 and CDR2 sequences are GTSNPN and SVGIG (reference sequence). Written as DNA, the CDR3 is TGTGCCTGGAGTGGACAGGGAACAGATACGCAGTATTTT. Translating gives CAWSGQGTDTQYF.